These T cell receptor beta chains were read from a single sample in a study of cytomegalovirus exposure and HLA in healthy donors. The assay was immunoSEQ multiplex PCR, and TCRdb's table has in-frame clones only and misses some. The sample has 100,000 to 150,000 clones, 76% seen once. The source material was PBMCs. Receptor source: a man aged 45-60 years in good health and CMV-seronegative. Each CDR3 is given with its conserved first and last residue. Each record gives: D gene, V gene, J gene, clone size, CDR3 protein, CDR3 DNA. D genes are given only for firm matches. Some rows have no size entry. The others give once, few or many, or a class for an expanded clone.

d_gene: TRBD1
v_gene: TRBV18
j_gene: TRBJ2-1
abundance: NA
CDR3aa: CASSPRTGTHEQFF
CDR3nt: TGTGCCAGCTCACCTCGGACAGGGACCCATGAGCAGTTCTTC

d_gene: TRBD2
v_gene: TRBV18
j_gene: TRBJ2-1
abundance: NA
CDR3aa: CASSPSAGGDNEQFF
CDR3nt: TGTGCCAGCTCACCATCGGCGGGGGGGGACAATGAGCAGTTCTTC

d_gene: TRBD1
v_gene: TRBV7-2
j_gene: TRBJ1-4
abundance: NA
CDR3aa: CASSPLQPGQGGEKLFF
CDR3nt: TGTGCCAGCAGTCCCCTTCAACCGGGACAGGGGGGTGAAAAACTGTTTTTT

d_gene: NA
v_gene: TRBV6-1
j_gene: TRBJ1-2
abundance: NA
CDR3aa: CASSEALREYGYTF
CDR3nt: TGTGCCAGCAGTGAAGCGCTCAGGGAATATGGCTACACCTTC

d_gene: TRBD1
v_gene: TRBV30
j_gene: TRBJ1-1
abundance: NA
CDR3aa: CAWSAGTENTEAFF
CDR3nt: TGTGCCTGGAGTGCCGGGACAGAGAACACTGAAGCTTTCTTT

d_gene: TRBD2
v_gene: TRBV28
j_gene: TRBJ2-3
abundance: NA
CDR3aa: CASRTAGTSTDTQYF
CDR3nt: TGTGCCAGCAGGACAGCGGGGACGAGCACAGATACGCAGTATTTT

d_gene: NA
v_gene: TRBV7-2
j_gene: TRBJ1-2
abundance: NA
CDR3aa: CASSLFRGYTF
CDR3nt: TGTGCCAGCAGCCTTTTCAGGGGCTACACCTTC

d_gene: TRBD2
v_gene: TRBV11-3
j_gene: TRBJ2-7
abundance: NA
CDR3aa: CASSWTSGEGNEQYF
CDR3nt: TGTGCCAGCAGCTGGACTAGCGGGGAAGGCAACGAGCAGTACTTC

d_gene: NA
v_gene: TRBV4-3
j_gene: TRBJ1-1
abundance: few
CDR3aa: CASSQEGIGGTEAFF
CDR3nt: TGCGCCAGCAGCCAAGAAGGGATCGGGGGCACTGAAGCTTTCTTT

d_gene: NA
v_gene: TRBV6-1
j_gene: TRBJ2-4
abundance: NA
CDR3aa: CASRSGIEGKNIQYF
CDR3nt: TGTGCCAGCAGGTCAGGGATCGAAGGCAAAAACATTCAGTACTTC

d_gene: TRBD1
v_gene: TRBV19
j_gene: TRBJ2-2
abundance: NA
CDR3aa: CASRDRATGELFF
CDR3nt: TGTGCCAGTAGAGACAGGGCTACCGGGGAGCTGTTTTTT

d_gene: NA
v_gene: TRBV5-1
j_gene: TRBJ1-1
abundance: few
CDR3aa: CASSFQGATEAFF
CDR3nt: TGTGCCAGCAGCTTCCAGGGTGCGACTGAAGCTTTCTTT

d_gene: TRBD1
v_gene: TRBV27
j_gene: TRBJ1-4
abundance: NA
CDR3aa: CASRPTGWYEKLFF
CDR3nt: TGTGCCAGCAGACCGACAGGGTGGTATGAAAAACTGTTTTTT

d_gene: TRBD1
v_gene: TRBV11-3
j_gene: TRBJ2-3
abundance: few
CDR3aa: CASSSHRGADTQYF
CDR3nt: TGTGCCAGCAGCTCCCACAGGGGAGCAGATACGCAGTATTTT

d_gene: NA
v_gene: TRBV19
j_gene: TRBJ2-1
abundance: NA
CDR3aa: CASSNTVGGSYNEQFF
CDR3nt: TGTGCCAGTAGTAACACAGTGGGTGGTTCCTACAATGAGCAGTTCTTC

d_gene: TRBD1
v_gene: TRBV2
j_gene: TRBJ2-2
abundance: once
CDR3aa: CASAPGTGASGELFF
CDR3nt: TGTGCCAGTGCCCCCGGGACAGGGGCGAGCGGGGAGCTGTTTTTT

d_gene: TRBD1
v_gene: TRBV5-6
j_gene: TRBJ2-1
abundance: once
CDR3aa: CASSQTGVRVNEQFF
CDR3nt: TGTGCCAGCAGCCAGACAGGGGTGAGGGTCAATGAGCAGTTCTTC

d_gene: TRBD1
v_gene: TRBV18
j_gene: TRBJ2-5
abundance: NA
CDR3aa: CASSPGQGGETQYF
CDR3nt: TGTGCCAGCTCACCCGGACAGGGTGGGGAGACCCAGTACTTC

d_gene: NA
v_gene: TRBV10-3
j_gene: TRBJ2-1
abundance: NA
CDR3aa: CAISEDSDNEQFF
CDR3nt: TGTGCCATCAGTGAAGATAGCGACAATGAGCAGTTCTTC

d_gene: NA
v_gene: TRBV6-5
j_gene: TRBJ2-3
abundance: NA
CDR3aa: CASSYAGGVVADTQYF
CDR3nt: TGTGCCAGCAGTTACGCCGGCGGGGTGGTCGCAGATACGCAGTATTTT

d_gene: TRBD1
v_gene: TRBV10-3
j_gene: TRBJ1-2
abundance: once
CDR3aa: CAISEYQGADGYTF
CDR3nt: TGTGCCATCAGTGAGTATCAGGGGGCTGATGGCTACACCTTC

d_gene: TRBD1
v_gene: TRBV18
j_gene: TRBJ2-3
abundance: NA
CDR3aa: CASSPGNQGAFLADTQYF
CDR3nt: TGTGCCAGCTCACCCGGTAATCAGGGGGCATTTTTAGCAGATACGCAGTATTTT